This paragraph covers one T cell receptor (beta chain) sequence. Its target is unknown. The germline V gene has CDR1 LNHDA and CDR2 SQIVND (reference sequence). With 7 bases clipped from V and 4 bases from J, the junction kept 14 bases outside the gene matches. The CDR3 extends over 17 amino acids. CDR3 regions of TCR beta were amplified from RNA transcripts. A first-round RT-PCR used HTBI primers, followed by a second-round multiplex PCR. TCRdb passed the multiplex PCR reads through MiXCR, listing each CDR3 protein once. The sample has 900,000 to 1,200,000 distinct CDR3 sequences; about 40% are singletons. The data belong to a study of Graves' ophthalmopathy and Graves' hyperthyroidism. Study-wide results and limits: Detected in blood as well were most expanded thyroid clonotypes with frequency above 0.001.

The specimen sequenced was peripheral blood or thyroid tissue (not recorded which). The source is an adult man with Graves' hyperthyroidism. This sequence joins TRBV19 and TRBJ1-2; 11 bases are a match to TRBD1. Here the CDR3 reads CASNPSGTGGFRYGYTF. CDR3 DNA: TGTGCCAGTAACCCCTCTGGGACAGGGGGTTTTCGCTATGGCTACACCTTC.